The text below deals with one TCR beta chain. The table came from immunoSEQ multiplex PCR; TCRdb's copy has only in-frame clones and leaves some out. Of about 130,000 clones in the sample, around 83% were seen once. This sample was taken from a study of blood T cell repertoires in COVID-19. The receptor was isolated from a man aged 25-45 years who had recovered from COVID-19. The sample comprised PBMCs or T cells enriched from blood (not recorded which).

CDR3 in amino acids: CASSENRGDTGELFF. The CDR3 nucleotides are TGTGCCAGCAGCGAAAACAGGGGGGACACCGGGGAGCTGTTTTTT. V and J are TRBV3-1 (or the pseudogene TRBV3-2) and TRBJ2-2; 8 nucleotides agree with TRBD1. The CDR3 length is 15 residues. Per the germline V gene, CDR1 is LGHDT and CDR2 is YNNKEL (reference sequence). J gave up 3 bases and V 5 bases, and 5 bases lay outside the gene matches.